A single sample gave rise to the 20 T cell receptor beta chains below, sequenced in a study of beta chain features in type 1 diabetes. These TCRs are of unknown antigen specificity. Expressed TCRB transcripts were sequenced after all isolated RNA was converted to cDNA. The table came from immunoSEQ multiplex PCR; TCRdb's copy has only in-frame clones and leaves some out. Among around 120,000 clones, about 18% were seen once, and the ten largest hold 2.6%. Study findings and constraints: Shortening that was moderate but significant affected the TCRB CDR3s of Type 1 diabetes patients in all four CD4+ subsets.

The specimen sequenced was central memory CD4+ T cells from blood. Source of these receptors: a man younger than 30 with type 1 diabetes.

There are a few counts of this clone. This sequence is one base from a far larger clone and is likely a read error. The genes are TRBV18 and TRBJ2-7, with TRBD2 identical over 9 bases. CDR3 size: 15 residues. Germline V CDR1 and CDR2: KGHSH, LQKENI. After removal of 6 bases from V and 2 bases from J, the junction contained 8 bases not matched to a gene. The CDR3 DNA reads as TGTGCCAGCTCTCCCACTCGCGGGGGGGCCTACGAGCAGTACTTC. It encodes CASSPTRGGAYEQYF.

The sample holds a few counts of this clone. The rearrangement links TRBV4-3 to TRBJ2-3; 8 nucleotides agree with TRBD2. V trimming: 5 bases; J trimming: 0 bases; junction bases outside the gene matches: 4. Germline V CDR1 and CDR2: LGHNA, YSLEER. The CDR3 loop spans 15 amino acids. The CDR3 DNA reads as TGCGCCAGCAGCTTGGGACTAGGTAGCACAGATACGCAGTATTTT. Its protein is CASSLGLGSTDTQYF.

The chain joins TRBV29-1 to TRBJ2-1; tentative D call: TRBD2 (6 bases). CDR3 length equals 11 residues. V gave up 7 bases and J gave up 6 bases, with 10 bases separating them. CDR1 and CDR2 (germline): SQVTM, ANQGSEA. The CDR3 DNA sequence: TGCAGCGCCAGTAGCGGCAATGAGCAGTTCTTC. It encodes CSASSGNEQFF.

The chain joins TRBV7-9 to TRBJ1-5; maybe TRBD1 (5 bases). CDR3 length: 19 amino acids. CDR1 is SEHNR, CDR2 FQNEAQ, per germline (reference sequence). V gave up 1 base and J gave up 0 bases, with 19 bases separating them. CDR3 sequence reads: CASSLVRDRRSSSNQPQHF. CDR3 in DNA: TGTGCCAGCAGCTTAGTCCGGGACCGCCGCTCCTCTAGCAATCAGCCCCAGCATTTT.

The CDR3 nucleotides read TGTGCCATCAGTGGTGCGGCAGGGCTCCGCTCTGGGGCCAACGTCCTGACTTTC. Protein: CAISGAAGLRSGANVLTF. This chain uses TRBV10-3 with TRBJ2-6; D possibly corresponds to TRBD1 (5 bases). The CDR3 length is 18 residues. The germline V gene has CDR1 ENHRY and CDR2 SYGVKD. V dropped 4 bases and J dropped 0 bases, with 16 bases sitting between them.

This clone was recorded a few times. The V and J genes are TRBV5-1 and TRBJ2-3; 7 bases agree with TRBD1. Germline-derived CDR1 and CDR2 are SGHRS and YFSETQ. This CDR3 has 15 residues. Trimming removed 5 bases from V and 1 base from J; junction bases left unmatched: 7. The CDR3 region has the DNA TGCGCCAGCAGTGAACAGGGGATACGCACAGATACGCAGTATTTT. The encoded protein is CASSEQGIRTDTQYF.

This clone was counted many times. The chain combines TRBV7-2 with TRBJ1-4; D remains ambiguous. Germline CDR1 is SGHTA and CDR2 is FQGNSA. This CDR3 is 11 amino acids long. Deletions cut 1 base from V and 10 bases from J, with 4 bases between. The CDR3 DNA reads as TGTGCCAGCAGCTTAGAAGGAAAACTGTTTTTT. This sequence encodes CASSLEGKLFF.

In this sample, this clone turned up a few times. This chain joins TRBV6-6 and TRBJ1-5; D call uncertain. CDR1 and CDR2 (germline): MNHNY, SVGAGI (reference sequence). The CDR3 runs 13 residues. The germline V and J ends were trimmed by 6 bases and 1 base, with 7 bases remaining between them. The CDR3 DNA follows: TGTGCCAGCAGCCAACACAGCAATCAGCCCCAGCATTTT. Protein sequence: CASSQHSNQPQHF.

The V and J genes are TRBV6-6 and TRBJ1-5; D remains ambiguous. Between the trimmed V and J ends, which lost 7 bases and 6 bases, there was a span of 19 bases. The length of the CDR3 is 15 residues. In germline, CDR1 is MNHNY, CDR2 SVGAGI (reference sequence). The CDR3 DNA follows: TGTGCCAGCACCCCGGACGGGGAAGTCAGTCAGCCCCAGCATTTT. Its protein is CASTPDGEVSQPQHF.

This clone was picked up a small number of times. The genes are TRBV7-2 and TRBJ2-5; perhaps TRBD1 as D (6 bases). Germline loops: CDR1 SGHTA, CDR2 FQGNSA. The ends were cut back, 2 bases at V and 2 bases at J, with 9 bases in the middle. This CDR3 contains 14 residues. The CDR3 here is CASSLMGAQETQYF. The CDR3 DNA sequence: TGTGCCAGCAGCTTAATGGGGGCGCAAGAGACCCAGTACTTC. The variable domain in full, with the rest retrieved from reference TRBV7-2 and TRBJ2-5, is GAGVSQSPSNKVTEKGKDVELRCDPISGHTALYWYRQSLGQGLEFLIYFQGNSAPDKSGLPSDRFSAERTGGSVSTLTIQRTQQEDSAVYLCASSLMGAQETQYFGPGTRLLVL.

This clone showed up many times. The rearrangement joins TRBV9 to TRBJ2-3, with 9 bases matching TRBD2. J gave up 2 bases and V 2 bases, and 3 bases lay outside the gene matches. The CDR3 is 15 residues long. In germline, CDR1 is SGDLS, CDR2 YYNGEE. DNA for the CDR3: TGTGCCAGCAGCGTTTTAGCGGGAGCCACAGATACGCAGTATTTT. This translates into CASSVLAGATDTQYF.

A few counts support this clone. The genes are TRBV5-7 and TRBJ1-1, with no clear D. TRBV5-7 is an ORF; its function is uncertain. The CDR3 runs to 15 residues. The V end lost 0 bases, the J end lost 3 bases, and 12 bases lay between the germline ends. The CDR3 spells CASSLVRLVDTEAFF. Written as DNA, the CDR3 is TGTGCCAGCAGCTTGGTTCGCCTTGTAGACACTGAAGCTTTCTTT.

V and J are TRBV29-1 and TRBJ2-1, with 11 nucleotides matching TRBD2. Trimming removed 7 bases from V and 6 bases from J; junction bases left unmatched: 11. The germline V gene encodes CDR1 SQVTM and CDR2 ANQGSEA. There are 15 residues in the CDR3. Written as DNA, the CDR3 is TGCAGCGCCATAAAGGTAGCGGGAGGGATCAATGAGCAGTTCTTC. As protein: CSAIKVAGGINEQFF.

V gene TRBV25-1 combines with J gene TRBJ1-2; D call uncertain. CDR1 is MGHDK and CDR2 is SYGVNS in the germline V gene. CDR3 length equals 11 residues. V lost 1 base to trimming and J lost 10 bases, with 7 bases between them. In DNA, the CDR3 is TGTGCCAGCAGTGAATCTGATTACTACACCTTC. Translated, it gives CASSESDYYTF.

This sequence joins TRBV19 and TRBJ2-7; the D is unclear. Trimming pared 4 bases from V and 3 bases from J, leaving 4 bases between. CDR3 length equals 11 residues. CDR1 is LNHDA and CDR2 is SQIVND in the germline V gene (reference sequence). The CDR3 sequence is CASSSVYEQYF. DNA of the CDR3: TGTGCCAGTAGTAGTGTCTACGAGCAGTACTTC.

The chain links TRBV2 to TRBJ2-5; 9 nucleotides match TRBD2. Germline CDR1 and CDR2: SNHLY and FYNNEI. Trimming at V came to 6 bases and at J to 6 bases, leaving 11 bases not matched to a gene. CDR3 size: 15 residues. The CDR3, as DNA: TGTGCCAGCAGGGACCTAGCGGGGTGGTTGAAGACCCAGTACTTC. Its protein product is CASRDLAGWLKTQYF.

The chain has TRBV4-2 and TRBJ2-1; maybe TRBD1 (6 bases). Deletions cut 1 base from V and 7 bases from J, with 14 bases between. This CDR3 region has 15 residues. Germline V gene sequence: CDR1 LGHNA, CDR2 YNFKEQ. CDR3 region: CASSQGGSRGNEQFF. CDR3 sequence (DNA): TGTGCCAGCAGCCAAGGTGGGAGTAGGGGGAATGAGCAGTTCTTC.

In this sample, this clone turned up a few times. The junction and the germline gene differ at one end; a read error may be behind it. The gene calls are TRBV30 and TRBJ1-1, with D maybe TRBD1 (5 bases). The CDR3 contains 13 residues. CDR1 and CDR2 (germline): GTSNPN, SVGIG (reference sequence). CDR3: CDWSLQANTEAFF. The CDR3 region has the DNA TGTGACTGGAGCTTACAGGCGAACACTGAAGCTTTCTTT. The full variable domain, rest sourced from reference TRBV30 and TRBJ1-1, is SQTIHQWPATLVQPVGSPLSLECTVEGTSNPNLYWYRQAAGRGLQLLFYSVGIGQISSEVPQNLSASRPQDRQFILSSKKLLLSDSGFYLCDWSLQANTEAFFGQGTRLTVV.

The genes are TRBV30 and TRBJ2-3; 8 nucleotides match TRBD2. J gave up 1 base and V 8 bases, and 5 bases lay outside the gene matches. Germline-derived CDR1 and CDR2 are GTSNPN and SVGIG (reference sequence). This CDR3 has 13 residues. The CDR3 sequence: CAGTSGRTDTQYF. CDR3 sequence (DNA): TGTGCCGGTACTAGCGGCCGCACAGATACGCAGTATTTT.

The rearrangement joins TRBV5-4 to TRBJ2-3; D perhaps matches TRBD2 (6 bases). CDR3 length: 15 residues. Trimming took off 0 bases at V and 1 base at J, with 9 bases between the two ends. CDR1 is SGHNT, CDR2 YYREEE, per germline (reference sequence). The CDR3 DNA is TGTGCCAGCAGCTTGGCCTGGGGGGGCACAGATACGCAGTATTTT. Amino acids: CASSLAWGGTDTQYF.